The TCR beta chain under discussion was sequenced for a study of CD8+CD57+ T cells in acquired aplastic anemia. Study-wide background: Recorded DNA amounts for sorted CD4+ and CD8+ cells had an average of approximately 2.9 ug.

J gave up 5 bases and V 4 bases, and 4 bases lay outside the gene matches. Germline assignment: CDR1 SQVTM and CDR2 ANQGSEA. The CDR3 consists of 13 residues. Study outcomes and limitations: About 30 CD8+ CDR3 sequences occurred in both the patients and the controls.

A remark on this clonotype: The target antigen is unknown.

The TCR beta profiling, which covered VDJ combination and CDR3 sequence, was carried out using genomic DNA as the template. TCRdb re-derived calls from the reads in MiXCR, one entry per CDR3 protein. Among 180,000 or so distinct CDR3 sequences, around 45% were seen once, and the ten largest hold approximately 3%. Source material: sorted CD4+, CD8+, or CD8+CD57+ T cells (not recorded which) from PBMCs. The chain carries TRBV29-1 and TRBJ2-3; TRBD2 matches at 9 bases. This clonotype originated in a human donor in good health. The CDR3 reads CSVVPAGGDTQYF. The CDR3 DNA reads as TGCAGCGTTGTTCCAGCGGGAGGAGATACGCAGTATTTT.